A selection of T cell receptor beta chains follows, all from one sample in a study of blood T cell repertoires in COVID-19. Sequenced by immunoSEQ multiplex PCR; TCRdb stores in-frame clones only, minus some. The repertoire holds about 130,000 clones, with less than 90% as singletons. Sequencing used PBMCs or T cells enriched from blood (not recorded which). These receptors were obtained from a woman aged 45-65 years who had recovered from COVID-19. CDR3s include the opening cysteine and the closing phenylalanine or tryptophan. D genes are given only for firm matches. Size is omitted from some rows. Given values are once, few, many or a class for expanded clones.

j_call d_call clone_size v_call cdr3_aa cdr3_nt
TRBJ2-2 TRBD1 - TRBV4-3 CASSVQGGSTGELFF TGCGCCAGCAGCGTACAGGGGGGAAGCACCGGGGAGCTGTTTTTT
TRBJ1-2 TRBD1 few TRBV7-2 CASSVGQHYGYTF TGTGCCAGCAGCGTGGGACAGCACTATGGCTACACCTTC
TRBJ2-2 - - TRBV6-1 CASSEGGGPGELFF TGTGCCAGCAGTGAAGGAGGAGGCCCCGGGGAGCTGTTTTTT
TRBJ2-7 TRBD1 - TRBV19 CASSIGTGNHEQYF TGTGCCAGTAGTATAGGGACAGGGAACCACGAGCAGTACTTC
TRBJ2-5 - - TRBV5-6 CASSLAGRQETQYF TGTGCCAGCAGCTTGGCAGGCCGCCAAGAGACCCAGTACTTC
TRBJ2-1 - - TRBV2 CASNEGGGSRDEQFF TGTGCCAGCAACGAAGGGGGGGGGTCACGGGATGAGCAGTTCTTC
TRBJ2-5 TRBD2 - TRBV29-1 CSVSGGRGETQYF TGCAGCGTGAGCGGGGGGCGGGGAGAGACCCAGTACTTC
TRBJ2-5 TRBD2 - TRBV5-6 CASSFGTSGGLETQYF TGTGCCAGCAGCTTTGGGACTAGCGGGGGTCTAGAGACCCAGTACTTC
TRBJ2-7 TRBD1 - TRBV2 CASSDGRDRDYEQYF TGTGCCAGCAGTGACGGCCGGGACAGAGATTACGAGCAGTACTTC
TRBJ1-5 - - TRBV7-9 CASSPAGGGNQPQHF TGTGCCAGCAGCCCAGCGGGGGGAGGCAATCAGCCCCAGCATTTT
TRBJ2-1 TRBD2 once TRBV10-3 CAISESGTNYNEQFF TGTGCCATCAGTGAGTCCGGGACTAACTACAATGAGCAGTTCTTC
TRBJ1-1 - - TRBV9 CASSPQTDMNTEAFF TGTGCCAGCAGCCCCCAGACGGACATGAACACTGAAGCTTTCTTT
TRBJ1-1 - - TRBV18 CATAGQNTEAFF TGTGCCACCGCCGGACAGAACACTGAAGCTTTCTTT
TRBJ2-5 - - TRBV19 CASSPFGVEETQYF TGTGCCAGTAGCCCATTCGGGGTTGAAGAGACCCAGTACTTC
TRBJ1-2 - - TRBV27 CASSPSGRYGYTF TGTGCCAGCAGCCCATCAGGGCGCTATGGCTACACCTTC
TRBJ1-3 TRBD1 - TRBV5-1 CASGSGGASGNTIYF TGCGCCAGCGGATCAGGGGGCGCTTCCGGAAACACCATATATTTT
TRBJ1-1 - - TRBV7-9 CASSNRMVGGNTEAFF TGTGCCAGCAGCAATAGGATGGTAGGGGGGAACACTGAAGCTTTCTTT
TRBJ2-2 TRBD1 - TRBV4-1 CASSQGDRGRTGELFF TGCGCCAGCAGCCAAGGGGACAGGGGGCGAACCGGGGAGCTGTTTTTT